These 25 T cell receptor beta chains share one sample of origin, sequenced in a study of technical replicates of blood from a handful of donors. Clones were sequenced by immunoSEQ multiplex PCR, and TCRdb holds only the in-frame ones, with some missing. The sample holds about 74,000 clones; 75% to 85% are singletons and the top ten take roughly 3.9%. The sample comprised PBMCs. These receptors all stem from a human donor in good health. Some clones in this sample may be carry-over from other donors' samples.

This clone was counted once. The chain links TRBV15 to TRBJ2-7; TRBD2 is a possible D gene (6 bases). Germline V gene lookup returns CDR1 LNHNV and CDR2 YYDKDF (reference sequence). The CDR3 loop spans 13 amino acids. V gave up 8 bases and J gave up 6 bases, with 17 bases separating them. The CDR3 loop is CATGTGLATEQYF. The DNA of the CDR3 is TGTGCCACCGGGACTGGGCTAGCGACCGAGCAGTACTTC.

The chain carries TRBV27 and TRBJ2-5; the D gene is possibly TRBD1 (6 bases). This CDR3 is 15 amino acids long. Germline values: CDR1 MNHEY, CDR2 SMNVEV (reference sequence). The V end lost 2 bases, the J end lost 9 bases, and 19 bases lay between the germline ends. The DNA for the CDR3 is TGTGCCAGCAGTTTACCGGGGACAAAGTTGCAGGCCCAGTACTTC. It codes for CASSLPGTKLQAQYF.

The chain couples TRBV29-1 to TRBJ2-3, with D tentatively TRBD1 (5 bases). The germline V and J ends were trimmed by 6 bases and 5 bases, with 21 bases remaining between them. The CDR3 is 15 amino acids. Germline CDR1 reads SQVTM; CDR2 reads ANQGSEA. CDR3 sequence (DNA): TGCAGCGTCCTCACGGGCAGACAGTTCCGAGATACGCAGTATTTT. This codes for CSVLTGRQFRDTQYF.

The chain employs TRBV7-2 and TRBJ1-3; maybe TRBD1 (5 bases). The CDR3 consists of 17 residues. Trimming cost V 1 base and J 0 bases, with 13 bases left between them. Germline CDR1 SGHTA, CDR2 FQGNSA. The CDR3 DNA follows: TGTGCCAGCAGCTTAGTGGTCGGGGGAATCTCTGGAAACACCATATATTTT. It specifies CASSLVVGGISGNTIYF.

The chain carries TRBV28 and TRBJ1-2, with a tentative D call TRBD1 (5 bases). V dropped 6 bases and J dropped 7 bases, with 12 bases sitting between them. There are 12 residues in the CDR3. Germline values: CDR1 MDHEN, CDR2 SYDVKM. The CDR3 here is CASRDGGVGYTF. The CDR3 DNA is TGTGCCAGCAGGGACGGAGGGGTTGGCTACACCTTC.

The chain links TRBV6-5 to TRBJ1-1; 7 positions match TRBD1. Losses at the gene ends were 6 bases for V and 4 bases for J; bases not matched to a gene: 11. This CDR3 is built from 15 residues. Germline V lookup: CDR1 MNHEY, CDR2 SVGAGI. For the CDR3, the DNA is TGTGCCAGCAGATCCAAGACAGGGAAGGGCACTGAAGCTTTCTTT. Its translation is CASRSKTGKGTEAFF.

V and J are TRBV29-1 and TRBJ1-1; tentative D call: TRBD1 (6 bases). This CDR3 spans 12 amino acids. Looked up from germline, CDR1 is SQVTM and CDR2 is ANQGSEA. V was shortened by 7 bases and J by 4 bases, with 13 bases between the two germline ends. This chain's CDR3 is CSASQGSTEAFF. The CDR3 nucleotides read TGCAGCGCCTCACAGGGTAGCACTGAAGCTTTCTTT.

This chain links TRBV12-5 with TRBJ1-5; unclear D gene. V was pared by 2 bases and J by 2 bases, with 19 bases between. From germline, CDR1 is LGHNT and CDR2 FRNRAP. The CDR3 is 18 residues long. CDR3 sequence (DNA): TGTGCTAGTGGTTTGAGATGGCAGGTCCCAAGCTGCAATCAGCCCCAGCATTTT. Translating gives CASGLRWQVPSCNQPQHF.

The rearrangement uses TRBV7-3 and TRBJ2-5; TRBD2 might be the D (5 bases). The CDR3 loop spans 14 amino acids. CDR1 is SGHTA, CDR2 FQGTGA, per germline. With 5 bases removed from V and 6 bases from J, the gap between germline ends came to 16 bases. CDR3 sequence: CASSEEGTRKTQYF. Written as DNA, the CDR3 is TGTGCCAGCAGCGAAGAGGGAACAAGAAAGACCCAGTACTTC.

The chain joins TRBV10-2 to TRBJ1-3, with D unclear. Germline V gene data show CDR1 as WSHSY and CDR2 as SAAADI. The CDR3 extends over 15 amino acids. Trimming took off 3 bases at V and 1 base at J, with 10 bases between the two ends. CDR3: CASSDRRRSGNTIYF. In nucleotides, the CDR3 is TGCGCCAGCAGTGACAGGAGGAGATCTGGAAACACCATATATTTT.

The V gene is TRBV6-5, the J gene TRBJ1-1; tentatively, D is TRBD1 (6 bases). The CDR3 is made up of 14 amino acids. V was trimmed by 0 bases and J by 7 bases, leaving 12 bases between them. In germline, CDR1 is MNHEY, CDR2 SVGAGI. The CDR3 spells CASSYSGTHSEAFF. CDR3 DNA: TGTGCCAGCAGTTACTCTGGGACACATAGTGAAGCTTTCTTT.

V and J are TRBV30 and TRBJ1-5; possibly TRBD1 for D (5 bases). This CDR3 is 13 amino acids long. Germline V CDR1 and CDR2: GTSNPN, SVGIG (reference sequence). V gave up 2 bases and J gave up 6 bases, with 11 bases separating them. The CDR3 DNA reads as TGTGCCTGGAGTAGGCAGGGCCGTCAGCCCCAGCATTTT. Its protein product is CAWSRQGRQPQHF.

This chain's CDR3 is CASSQDGGISYNEQFF. The CDR3 region has the DNA TGTGCCAGCAGCCAAGATGGCGGGATCTCCTACAATGAGCAGTTCTTC. The rearrangement uses TRBV14 and TRBJ2-1; D is perhaps TRBD2 (6 bases). Germline V gene lookup returns CDR1 SGHDN and CDR2 FVKESK. V lost 0 bases and J lost 0, with 9 bases in between. CDR3 length: 16 residues.

The chain carries TRBV7-9 and TRBJ2-5, with D maybe TRBD1 (6 bases). V lost 3 bases and J 2 bases, leaving 10 bases between the germline ends. From germline, CDR1 is SEHNR and CDR2 FQNEAQ (reference sequence). CDR3 length equals 14 residues. CDR3 residues: CASSFGQRQETQYF. For the CDR3, the DNA is TGTGCCAGCAGCTTCGGACAGAGGCAAGAGACCCAGTACTTC.

This clone was seen only a few times. The genes are TRBV28 and TRBJ1-2, with 8 bases identical to TRBD1. Germline V lookup: CDR1 MDHEN, CDR2 SYDVKM. This CDR3 has 14 residues. V gave up 6 bases and J gave up 3 bases; unmatched junction bases: 6. This CDR3 is CASRSQGAHYGYTF. The CDR3, as DNA: TGTGCCAGCAGGAGCCAGGGGGCTCACTATGGCTACACCTTC.

This clone appeared a single time. This chain links TRBV7-2 with TRBJ1-2; 10 bases line up with TRBD1. V dropped 8 bases and J dropped 4; count of bases not matched to a gene: 4. The CDR3 runs to 13 residues. The germline CDR1 and CDR2 sequences are SGHTA and FQGNSA. As DNA, the CDR3 is TGTGCCAGCCCCGGGACAGGGGTCTATGGCTACACCTTC. Its translation: CASPGTGVYGYTF.

The chain couples TRBV27 to TRBJ2-7, with a tentative D call TRBD1 (6 bases). Per germline, CDR1 MNHEY and CDR2 SMNVEV (reference sequence). Trimming removed 8 bases at V and 5 bases at J, with 19 bases between. CDR3 length: 14 residues. The chain's CDR3 is CASQPHRELHEQYF. The CDR3 DNA reads as TGTGCCAGCCAACCCCACAGGGAGCTCCACGAGCAGTACTTC.

The gene calls are TRBV7-9 and TRBJ2-5; D remains ambiguous. Germline CDR1 and CDR2: SEHNR and FQNEAQ (reference sequence). Between the trimmed V and J ends, which lost 5 bases and 4 bases, there was a span of 8 bases. The CDR3 covers 12 residues. CDR3 sequence (DNA): TGTGCCAGCAGCGAACAAGTAGAGACCCAGTACTTC. Its protein is CASSEQVETQYF.

The chain recombines TRBV29-1 with TRBJ1-1; tentative D call: TRBD1 (5 bases). V lost 0 bases, J lost 1 base, and 12 bases lay in between. CDR3 size: 15 residues. Germline V CDR1 and CDR2: SQVTM, ANQGSEA. In DNA form, the CDR3 reads TGCAGCGTTGAAGACGACAGTAGGTGGAACACTGAAGCTTTCTTT. It is translated as CSVEDDSRWNTEAFF.

V usage is TRBV19 and J usage is TRBJ2-5, with TRBD2 identical over 9 bases. The CDR3 extends over 16 amino acids. The J segment lost 0 bases and the V segment lost 6 bases, leaving 8 bases of the junction unmatched. Germline V gene sequence: CDR1 LNHDA, CDR2 SQIVND (reference sequence). The CDR3 region is CASRALAGGYQETQYF. The DNA for the CDR3 is TGTGCCAGTAGGGCCCTGGCGGGAGGGTACCAAGAGACCCAGTACTTC. The complete variable domain, with remaining parts taken from reference TRBV19 and TRBJ2-5, reads DGGITQSPKYLFRKEGQNVTLSCEQNLNHDAMYWYRQDPGQGLRLIYYSQIVNDFQKGDIAEGYSVSREKKESFPLTVTSAQKNPTAFYLCASRALAGGYQETQYFGPGTRLLVL.

The chain employs TRBV2 and TRBJ2-7; TRBD1 matches at 7 bases. Germline assignment: CDR1 SNHLY and CDR2 FYNNEI. The V gene end was trimmed by 6 bases and the J gene end by 3 bases; junction bases not matched to a gene: 11. The CDR3 runs to 15 residues. The CDR3 spells CASRTFRGQSYEQYF. The CDR3 bases are TGTGCCAGCAGGACGTTTAGGGGACAGAGCTACGAGCAGTACTTC.

The chain joins TRBV10-3 to TRBJ1-2; 9 positions agree with TRBD1. The V gene end was trimmed by 9 bases and the J gene end by 4 bases; junction bases not matched to a gene: 0. The CDR3 runs 11 residues. The germline CDR1 and CDR2 sequences are ENHRY and SYGVKD. CDR3 sequence (DNA): TGTGCCATGGGACAGGGCTATGGCTACACCTTC. Protein: CAMGQGYGYTF.

This clone was recorded a few times. The chain combines TRBV29-1 with TRBJ1-1, with D perhaps matching TRBD1 (5 bases). V was cut by 4 bases and J by 11 bases, with 14 bases left in between. Germline V gene sequence: CDR1 SQVTM, CDR2 ANQGSEA. This CDR3 is built from 11 residues. CDR3 coding DNA: TGCAGCGTTGTCGGGGGGTTGTATGCTTTCTTT. This codes for CSVVGGLYAFF.

The chain is built from TRBV30 and TRBJ1-1; D is undetermined. The V end was cut by 3 bases, the J end by 7 bases, with 6 bases between. Germline V gives CDR1 GTSNPN, CDR2 SVGIG (reference sequence). This CDR3 contains 10 residues. The CDR3 here is CAWSDIEAFF. CDR3 bases: TGTGCCTGGAGCGACATTGAAGCTTTCTTT.

This chain joins TRBV6-1 and TRBJ1-2; D possibly corresponds to TRBD1 (5 bases). The germline CDR1 and CDR2 sequences are MNHNS and SASEGT. The CDR3 sequence is 14 residues long. V was clipped by 3 bases and J by 4 bases, with 12 bases between them. The CDR3 protein is CASSDRRAAYGYTF. CDR3 nucleotides: TGTGCCAGCAGTGACCGCAGGGCCGCCTATGGCTACACCTTC.